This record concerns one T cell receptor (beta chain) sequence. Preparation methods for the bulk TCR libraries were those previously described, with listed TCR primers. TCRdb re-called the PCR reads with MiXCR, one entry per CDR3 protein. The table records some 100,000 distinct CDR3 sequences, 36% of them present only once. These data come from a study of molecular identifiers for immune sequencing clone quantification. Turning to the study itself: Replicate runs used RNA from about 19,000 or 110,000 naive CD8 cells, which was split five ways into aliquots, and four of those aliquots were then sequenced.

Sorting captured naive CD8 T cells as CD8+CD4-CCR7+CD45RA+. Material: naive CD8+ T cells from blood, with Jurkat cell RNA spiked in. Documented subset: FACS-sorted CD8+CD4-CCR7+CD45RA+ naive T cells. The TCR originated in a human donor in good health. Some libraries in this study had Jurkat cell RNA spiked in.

CDR3 in amino acids: CATGTSLEQFF. DNA for the CDR3: TGCGCCACCGGGACTAGCCTTGAGCAGTTCTTC. V usage is TRBV4-1 and J usage is TRBJ2-1, with 9 bases that match TRBD2. Germline V gene data show CDR1 as MGHRA and CDR2 as YSYEKL. After removal of 10 bases from V and 9 bases from J, the junction contained 4 bases not matched to a gene. This CDR3 has 11 residues.